This TCR beta chain is from a study of cytomegalovirus exposure and HLA in healthy donors. Whole-study results and caveats: Cytomegalovirus-associated status was assigned to some 160 TCR beta chains.

This CDR3 comprises 16 residues. Germline V gives CDR1 LGHNA, CDR2 YNFKEQ. After removal of 3 bases from V and 6 bases from J, the junction contained 8 bases not matched to a gene. On this clone itself: The antigen is undetermined.

60 Vbeta and 13 Jbeta primers were used in PCR. Data came from immunoSEQ multiplex PCR; TCRdb stores just in-frame clones and leaves some out. This table has 200,000 or so clones, roughly 80% appearing once. The chain recombines TRBV4-2 with TRBJ2-3, with 11 bases aligning to TRBD2. The specimen was PBMCs. The sequence came from a male donor in good health and CMV-seronegative. CDR3 in DNA: TGTGCCAGCAGCCAGGTTAGCGGGAGGGCCTTGGATACGCAGTATTTT. Its translation is CASSQVSGRALDTQYF.